The source of this TCR beta chain is a study of beta chain features in type 1 diabetes. Study-wide results and limits: PCR might favor shorter templates, but any such skew would affect patients and controls equally. Any HLA type influence on TCRB rearrangement was left unresolved here.

Each population that was sorted was more than 95% pure. CDR3 length equals 15 residues. The germline V and J ends were trimmed by 0 bases and 7 bases, with 14 bases remaining between them. Per germline, CDR1 SGDLS and CDR2 YYNGEE. The whole isolated RNA underwent reverse transcription, so sequencing captured expressed TCRB transcripts. Naive, central memory and regulatory T cell samples yielded about 3.57 million reads on average. Clones were read by immunoSEQ multiplex PCR, and TCRdb kept only the in-frame ones, dropping some. The sample contains under 450,000 clones, 11% to 15% of which appear only once. In the case of this clone: Its antigen is unidentified.

Sequencing was carried out using naive CD4+ T cells from blood. This clonotype was sampled from a man under 40 in good health. The chain couples TRBV9 to TRBJ2-1; D gene ambiguous. As DNA, the CDR3 is TGTGCCAGCAGCGTAGGTTATGCCCCTCCGAATGAGCAGTTCTTC. Translating it yields CASSVGYAPPNEQFF.